Shown below are 3 T cell receptor beta chains from a single sample sequenced in a study of T cells after yellow fever vaccination. TCRdb independently ran MiXCR on the 5' RACE reads; one entry per CDR3 protein. The sample shows approximately 90,000 distinct CDR3 sequences, around 5.5% of them seen only once. The specimen was CD8+ T cells sorted from PBMCs, collected 10 days after the yellow fever booster vaccination. Receptor source: a young man who received the YFV17D yellow fever vaccine.

The CDR3 region is CASSPSGTGNSPLHF. The CDR3 DNA follows: TGTGCCAGCAGTCCCTCCGGGACAGGAAATTCACCCCTCCACTTT. The rearrangement joins TRBV6-6 to TRBJ1-6, with 8 positions matching TRBD1. This CDR3 has 15 amino acids. With 5 bases clipped from V and 7 bases from J, the junction kept 7 bases outside the gene matches. Germline-derived CDR1 and CDR2 are MNHNY and SVGAGI (reference sequence).

This chain connects TRBV7-2 to TRBJ1-4; no clear D gene. Germline lookup yields CDR1 SGHTA and CDR2 FQGNSA. The CDR3 consists of 14 residues. The V and J ends lost 6 bases and 8 bases respectively, with 16 bases between them. CDR3 protein: CASSRTFPTEKLFF. For the CDR3, the DNA is TGTGCCAGCAGTCGAACCTTCCCAACCGAAAAACTGTTTTTT.

This clonotype has a handful of counts. The genes are TRBV7-6 and TRBJ2-3; no clear D gene. The CDR3 runs 14 residues. Trimming left V 4 bases short and J 2 bases short, with 10 bases between. Looked up from germline, CDR1 is SGHVS and CDR2 is FNYEAQ. The CDR3 DNA follows: TGTGCCAGCAGCTCCTCTGCCGACACAGATACGCAGTATTTT. Its translation is CASSSSADTDTQYF.